The present T cell receptor beta chain was sequenced within a study of response to subunit inactivated influenza vaccine. Notes on the study in general: It was the authors' suggestion that each seasonal influenza vaccination recruits few new T cells.

The CDR3 totals 14 residues. V was shortened by 0 bases and J by 4 bases, with 9 bases between the two germline ends. Germline values: CDR1 LGHNA, CDR2 YSLEER. A few counts support this clonotype. Its antigen is unknown. TCRdb analysed the RT-PCR reads with MiXCR anew, one entry per CDR3 protein. The table has under 850,000 distinct CDR3 sequences, 15% to 20% seen once. The gene calls are TRBV4-3 and TRBJ1-2; no firm D call. This clonotype was obtained from a man between 50 and 59 years old who received an inactivated influenza vaccine. Sequenced material: PBMCs from blood, taken more than 4 days after vaccination. In DNA form, the CDR3 reads TGCGCCAGCAGCCAAGACCGGGGTTTCTATGGCTACACCTTC. As protein: CASSQDRGFYGYTF.